A selection of T cell receptor beta chains follows, all from one sample in a study of identical twins. TCRdb passed the 5' RACE reads through MiXCR, listing each CDR3 protein once. The sample shows 1,800,000 or so distinct CDR3 sequences, about 32% of them seen only once. Sequencing input: cord blood. The receptors derive from a newborn girl in good health. Each CDR3 is given with its conserved first and last residue. D genes are given only for firm matches. Size is stated for part of the rows, as once, few or many counts, or as a class when the clone is expanded.

d_gene	v_gene	abundance	j_gene	CDR3nt	CDR3aa
.	TRBV28	many	TRBJ2-7	TGTGCCAGCAGTTTTAGACCCGGGGCCTACGAGCAGTACTTC	CASSFRPGAYEQYF
TRBD2	TRBV2	.	TRBJ2-5	TGTGCCAGCAGTGAACTAGCGGGGGCCGTAGTCTACAATGAGCAGTACTTC	CASSELAGAVVYNEQYF
.	TRBV14	few	TRBJ2-3	TGTGCCAGCAGCCACGGGGCTTGGTCCCCCACAGATACGCAGTATTTT	CASSHGAWSPTDTQYF
TRBD2	TRBV7-2	.	TRBJ2-5	TGTGCCAGCAGCTTATTTATCGTAGCGGGGGTAATTCAAGAGACCCAGTACTTC	CASSLFIVAGVIQETQYF
TRBD2	TRBV30	.	TRBJ2-1	TGTGCCTGGAGCCCCCTTAGCGGGGGGTCCTACAATGAGCAGTTCTTC	CAWSPLSGGSYNEQFF
.	TRBV20-1	.	TRBJ2-3	TGCAGTGCGAAGCGCCCAGATACGCAGTATTTT	CSAKRPDTQYF
TRBD2	TRBV20-1	few	TRBJ2-1	TGCAGTGCTAGCGGGAGGAGGTACAATGAGCAGTTCTTC	CSASGRRYNEQFF
TRBD2	TRBV4-2	.	TRBJ2-1	TGTGCCAGCCGGGGGGGTGGCGGGGCCTCCTACAATGAGCAGTTCTTC	CASRGGGGASYNEQFF
.	TRBV24-1	.	TRBJ2-2	TGTGCCACCAGTGATCCCGCCCGGGAGCTGTTTTTT	CATSDPARELFF
TRBD1	TRBV7-9	.	TRBJ2-7	TGTGCCAGCAGCTTAGCGGCGTCCTGGACAGGGGATAGCTACGAGCAGTACTTC	CASSLAASWTGDSYEQYF
TRBD1	TRBV20-1	.	TRBJ1-5	TGCAGGGTTTCACAGGGGGCGCATAGCAATCACCCCCAGCATTTT	CRVSQGAHSNHPQHF
TRBD1	TRBV12-3/TRBV12-4	.	TRBJ2-7	TGTGCCAGCAGTCCAGACAGGGGGAGGACCTACGAGCAGTACTTC	CASSPDRGRTYEQYF
TRBD1	TRBV10-3	few	TRBJ2-4	TGTGCCATCAGCCCTGACAGGGGGGAAGCCAAAAACATTCAGTACTTC	CAISPDRGEAKNIQYF